The clone carrying this T cell receptor (beta chain) was observed at least ten times. Germline V gene data show CDR1 as MNHEY and CDR2 as SVGAGI. There are 13 residues in the CDR3. V lost 1 base and J 0 bases, leaving 3 bases between the germline ends. TCRdb reprocessed the RT-PCR reads with MiXCR, giving one entry per CDR3 protein. The sample yields about 700,000 distinct CDR3 sequences, approximately 15% seen once. Source material: memory CD4+ T cells from blood. The TCR comes from a female donor in good health, serving as a healthy control. The chain joins TRBV6-5 to TRBJ1-1; D gene uncertain. CDR3: CASSYLVNTEAFF. The CDR3 DNA sequence: TGTGCCAGCAGTTACTTGGTGAACACTGAAGCTTTCTTT.